The 4 T cell receptor beta chains given below trace back to one sample, sequenced in a study of T cell repertoires in ileal Crohn's disease. Clones were sequenced by immunoSEQ multiplex PCR, and TCRdb holds only the in-frame ones, with some missing. Here the sample spans under 7,500 clones, roughly 96% being singletons. Sequenced: ileal tissue. These TCRs come from an adult with Crohn's disease.

The gene calls are TRBV9 and TRBJ2-5; 8 nucleotides line up with TRBD1. CDR1 SGDLS and CDR2 YYNGEE come from the germline V gene. The junction had 10 bases not matched to a gene; V was cut back by 4 bases and J by 5 bases. This CDR3 region has 15 residues. The CDR3 nucleotides read TGTGCCAGCAGCTCCTCCGGACAGGGCGGGGAGACCCAGTACTTC. The encoded protein is CASSSSGQGGETQYF. The full variable domain, with the rest looked up from reference TRBV9 and TRBJ2-5, is DSGVTQTPKHLITATGQRVTLRCSPRSGDLSVYWYQQSLDQGLQFLIQYYNGEERAKGNILERFSAQQFPDLHSELNLSSLELGDSALYFCASSSSGQGGETQYFGPGTRLLVL.

V and J are TRBV5-1 and TRBJ1-3; tentative D call: TRBD1 (5 bases). Germline V gene sequence: CDR1 SGHRS, CDR2 YFSETQ. The CDR3 covers 17 residues. V lost 0 bases to trimming and J lost 9 bases, with 22 bases between them. DNA of the CDR3: TGCGCCAGCAGCTTGGCCGGGGCGGGGGTCAAAGGATCCACCATATATTTT. Encoded protein: CASSLAGAGVKGSTIYF.

This chain uses TRBV2 with TRBJ1-1; weak D call: TRBD1 (6 bases). This CDR3 comprises 15 residues. V lost 5 bases to trimming and J lost 0 bases, with 13 bases between them. From germline, CDR1 is SNHLY and CDR2 FYNNEI. CDR3 region: CASSFQGPMNTEAFF. CDR3 in DNA: TGTGCCAGCAGTTTCCAGGGGCCCATGAACACTGAAGCTTTCTTT.

The genes are TRBV5-4 and TRBJ2-1, with 12 bases identical to TRBD2. This CDR3 spans 15 amino acids. J lost 8 bases, V lost 7 bases, and 10 bases had no gene match. The V gene's germline CDR1 is SGHNT and CDR2 YYREEE (reference sequence). The CDR3 is CASRTASGGADEQFF. CDR3 sequence (DNA): TGTGCCAGCCGTACTGCTAGCGGGGGGGCGGATGAGCAGTTCTTC.